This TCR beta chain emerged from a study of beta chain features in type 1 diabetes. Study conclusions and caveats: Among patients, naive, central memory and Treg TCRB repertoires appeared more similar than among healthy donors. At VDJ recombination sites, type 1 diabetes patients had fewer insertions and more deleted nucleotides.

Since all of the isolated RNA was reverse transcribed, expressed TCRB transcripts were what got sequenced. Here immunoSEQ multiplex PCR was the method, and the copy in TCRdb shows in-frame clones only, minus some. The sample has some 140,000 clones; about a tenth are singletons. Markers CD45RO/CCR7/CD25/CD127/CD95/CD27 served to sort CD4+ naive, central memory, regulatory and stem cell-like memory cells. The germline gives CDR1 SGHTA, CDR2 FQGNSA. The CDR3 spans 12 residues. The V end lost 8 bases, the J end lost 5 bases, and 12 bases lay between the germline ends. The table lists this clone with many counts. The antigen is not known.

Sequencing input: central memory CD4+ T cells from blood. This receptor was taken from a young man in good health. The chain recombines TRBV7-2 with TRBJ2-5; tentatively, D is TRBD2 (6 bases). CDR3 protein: CASGGFVETQYF. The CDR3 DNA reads TGTGCCAGCGGGGGGTTCGTCGAGACCCAGTACTTC.